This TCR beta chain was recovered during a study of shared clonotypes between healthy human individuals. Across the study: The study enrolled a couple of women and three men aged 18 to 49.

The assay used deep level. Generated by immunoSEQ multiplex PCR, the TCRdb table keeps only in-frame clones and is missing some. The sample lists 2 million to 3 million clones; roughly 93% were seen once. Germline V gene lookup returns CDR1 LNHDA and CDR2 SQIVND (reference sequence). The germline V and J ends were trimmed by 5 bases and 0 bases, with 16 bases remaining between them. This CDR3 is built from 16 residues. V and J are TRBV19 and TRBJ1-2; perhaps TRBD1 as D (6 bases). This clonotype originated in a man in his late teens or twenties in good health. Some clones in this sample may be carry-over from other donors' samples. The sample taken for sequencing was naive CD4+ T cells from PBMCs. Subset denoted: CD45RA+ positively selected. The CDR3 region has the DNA TGTGCCAGTAGTCCAAAGAACAGGGTAACTAACTATGGCTACACCTTC. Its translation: CASSPKNRVTNYGYTF.